The T cell receptor beta chain described here comes from a study of early T cells in non-severe SARS-CoV-2 infection. Study information: Alpha and beta chains were unpaired, from unsorted whole-blood bulk RNA. Regarding the study as a whole: Lookups in VDJdb leaned toward anti-spike CD8 responses and missed private and CD4 specificities.

Attachment of unique molecular identifiers to individual cDNA molecules was performed. TCRdb independently ran MiXCR on the 5' RACE reads; one entry per CDR3 protein. The sample carries 90,000 to 130,000 distinct CDR3 sequences, about 12% recorded once. There are 14 residues in the CDR3. Looked up from germline, CDR1 is DFQATT and CDR2 is SNEGSKA (reference sequence). The V end lost 6 bases, the J end lost 2 bases, and 15 bases lay between the germline ends. The sample holds many counts of this clonotype. No antigen is known for it. Sequenced material: whole blood. The receptor's source is an adult who was a healthcare worker with PCR-confirmed SARS-CoV-2 infection or an uninfected control (not recorded which). This chain connects TRBV20-1 to TRBJ2-3; D unclear. The CDR3: CSAPDLRPTDTQYF. The CDR3 nucleotides are TGCAGTGCCCCGGACCTCAGACCCACAGATACGCAGTATTTT.